The 5 T cell receptor beta chains given below trace back to one sample, sequenced in a study of blood T cells in healthy people across ages. The use of a sample-barcoded 5' primer and a J-beta primer mix characterized a second PCR of about 6 to 12 cycles. MiXCR, applied by TCRdb to the 5' RACE reads, yields one record per CDR3 protein. The table shows more than 700,000 distinct CDR3 sequences, with roughly 46% occurring only once. The sequenced material came from blood. Receptors were obtained from an elderly man in good health.

The rearrangement links TRBV11-2 to TRBJ2-5, with 8 nucleotides matching TRBD1. CDR1 is SGHAT, CDR2 FQNNGV, per germline. J lost 5 bases, V lost 4 bases, and 9 bases had no gene match. This CDR3 is built from 15 residues. CDR3 protein: CASSYQTGDEETQYF. The CDR3 nucleotides read TGTGCCAGCAGCTACCAGACAGGGGATGAGGAGACCCAGTACTTC. Using reference TRBV11-2 and TRBJ2-5 for the parts outside the CDR3, the full variable domain is EAGVAQSPRYKIIEKRQSVAFWCNPISGHATLYWYQQILGQGPKLLIQFQNNGVVDDSQLPKDRFSAERLKGVDSTLKIQPAKLEDSAVYLCASSYQTGDEETQYFGPGTRLLVL.

In regard to this clonotype: An end of the junction does not agree with germline; a read error may underlie this. J is TRBJ2-1 and V is TRBV28; TRBD2 aligns across 9 bases. From germline, CDR1 is MDHEN and CDR2 SYDVKM. This CDR3 is built from 16 residues. The DNA for the CDR3 is TGTGCCAGCACCGGGGGAGGAGCGGGAGGTCGCAATGTGCAGTTCTTC. This encodes CASTGGGAGGRNVQFF.

The gene calls are TRBV20-1 and TRBJ1-1, with D unresolved. The CDR3 covers 13 residues. Germline loops: CDR1 DFQATT, CDR2 SNEGSKA (reference sequence). The V gene lost 3 bases and the J gene lost 4 bases, with 12 bases spanning the gap. The CDR3 loop reads CSASPSEVTEAFF. In DNA, the CDR3 is TGCAGTGCTAGTCCATCGGAGGTCACTGAAGCTTTCTTT.

About this clonotype itself: A much larger clone differs from this one at a single base, so this may be a read error. This chain links TRBV2 with TRBJ2-5; TRBD1 matches at 9 bases. Germline V gene data show CDR1 as SNHLY and CDR2 as FYNNEI. There are 15 residues in the CDR3. The V gene end was trimmed by 0 bases and the J gene end by 5 bases; junction bases not matched to a gene: 4. CDR3 nucleotides: TGTGCCAGCAGTGAAGCTGGGACAGGGTGCGAGACCCAGTACTTC. Protein product: CASSEAGTGCETQYF.

The chain uses TRBV29-1 and TRBJ2-1; 12 bases map to TRBD2. CDR3 length equals 17 residues. In germline, CDR1 is SQVTM, CDR2 ANQGSEA. V lost 2 bases to trimming and J lost 9 bases; unmatched junction nucleotides: 14. The DNA of the CDR3 is TGCAGCGTTGAATCGGCGACTAGCGGGAGCGGTTCGGGTGAGCAGTTCTTC. Its protein is CSVESATSGSGSGEQFF.